The clone carrying this T cell receptor beta chain was counted many times. Trimming removed 3 bases at V and 1 base at J, with 12 bases between. Germline V gene data show CDR1 as SQVTM and CDR2 as ANQGSEA. This CDR3 has 14 amino acids. This record belongs to a study of molecular identifiers for immune sequencing clone quantification. TCRdb used MiXCR to reprocess the PCR reads, holding one entry per CDR3 protein. Altogether nearly 650,000 distinct CDR3 sequences are present, about 25% being singletons, with the ten largest covering approximately 0.75%. Specimen: naive CD8+ T cells from blood, with Jurkat cell RNA spiked in. Subset in this sample: FACS-sorted CD8+CD4-CCR7+CD45RA+ naive T cells. V usage is TRBV29-1 and J usage is TRBJ2-5; a possible D gene is TRBD2 (5 bases). This receptor was identified in a human donor in good health. Some libraries in this study had Jurkat cell RNA spiked in. The CDR3 loop is CSVDIGSGQETQYF. CDR3 sequence (DNA): TGCAGCGTTGATATAGGGAGTGGCCAAGAGACCCAGTACTTC.